This is a list of T cell receptor beta chains from one sample in a study of response to subunit inactivated influenza vaccine. In TCRdb, the RT-PCR reads were re-called with MiXCR into one record per CDR3 protein. The repertoire holds a few hundred thousand distinct CDR3 sequences, with approximately 11% as singletons. The source was PBMCs from blood, collected more than 35 days after vaccination. The receptors stem from a middle-aged man who received an inactivated influenza vaccine. CDR3s include the opening cysteine and the closing phenylalanine or tryptophan. A D gene is named only where the DNA matches it firmly. Clone size appears in some rows only: once, few, many, or a class for an expanded clone.

V gene	D gene	clone size	J gene	CDR3 protein	CDR3 DNA
TRBV10-3	.	few	TRBJ1-1	CAISSPGGPMNTEAFF	TGTGCCATCAGTTCCCCTGGGGGGCCCATGAACACTGAAGCTTTCTTT
TRBV4-1	.	few	TRBJ2-2	CASSQDAQPGELFF	TGCGCCAGCAGCCAAGATGCCCAGCCCGGGGAGCTGTTTTTT
TRBV4-3	.	.	TRBJ1-4	CASSRELGDSTNEKLFF	TGCGCCAGCAGCCGGGAACTCGGGGATTCAACTAATGAAAAACTGTTTTTT
TRBV5-4	.	.	TRBJ1-2	CASSFRDKEGYTF	TGTGCCAGCAGCTTCCGGGACAAGGAAGGCTACACCTTC
TRBV7-2	.	few	TRBJ2-1	CASSLRRLGASYNEQFF	TGTGCCAGCAGCTTAAGGCGACTAGGGGCCTCCTACAATGAGCAGTTCTTC
TRBV20-1	TRBD2	many	TRBJ2-1	CSASTGLATDEQFF	TGCAGTGCTAGCACGGGACTAGCGACCGATGAGCAGTTCTTC
TRBV19	TRBD1	.	TRBJ1-5	CASSGRTGTYQPQHF	TGTGCCAGTAGTGGACGGACAGGGACTTATCAGCCCCAGCATTTT
TRBV2	.	many	TRBJ2-5	CASSGPGRGETQYF	TGTGCCAGCAGTGGACCTGGCCGGGGAGAGACCCAGTACTTC
TRBV20-1	TRBD1	.	TRBJ2-6	CSASEQGGSGANVLTF	TGCAGTGCTAGTGAACAGGGGGGCTCTGGGGCCAACGTCCTGACTTTC
TRBV6-2/TRBV6-3	.	many	TRBJ2-1	CASSSRRDNEQFF	TGTGCCAGCAGCTCCCGGAGGGACAATGAGCAGTTCTTC
TRBV3-1	.	few	TRBJ2-1	CASSSPPVLAQFF	TGTGCCAGCAGCTCACCACCGGTTCTGGCGCAGTTCTTC
TRBV29-1	TRBD1	few	TRBJ2-5	CSVGFRGQGSRETQYF	TGCAGCGTTGGCTTTAGGGGACAGGGGTCGCGGGAGACCCAGTACTTC
TRBV5-6	.	few	TRBJ2-5	CASSPGIVQETQYF	TGTGCCAGCAGCCCGGGTATTGTCCAAGAGACCCAGTACTTC
TRBV28	.	.	TRBJ2-1	CASSWDSDYNEQFF	TGTGCCAGCAGTTGGGATAGCGACTACAATGAGCAGTTCTTC
TRBV25-1	.	.	TRBJ2-5	CASSEYSSAFRTQYF	TGTGCCAGCAGTGAATATTCCTCGGCTTTCCGGACCCAGTACTTC
TRBV29-1	.	many	TRBJ1-3	CSGRDAGNTIYF	TGCAGCGGCCGTGACGCCGGAAACACCATATATTTT
TRBV5-1	TRBD2	.	TRBJ2-7	CASSGTSGDSSYEQYF	TGCGCCAGCAGCGGGACTAGCGGCGATAGCTCCTACGAGCAGTACTTC
TRBV5-1	TRBD1	few	TRBJ2-1	CASSDIEQGALDEQFF	TGCGCCAGCAGCGATATAGAACAGGGGGCTTTGGATGAGCAGTTCTTC
TRBV24-1	TRBD1	few	TRBJ2-5	CATSDFRTGEETQYF	TGTGCCACCAGTGATTTCCGGACAGGGGAAGAGACCCAGTACTTC
TRBV5-1	.	many	TRBJ1-3	CASSLGQPGRTIYF	TGCGCCAGCAGCTTGGGACAGCCCGGAAGGACCATATATTTT
TRBV29-1	.	.	TRBJ2-7	CSVVGIFYEQYF	TGCAGCGTTGTGGGGATTTTCTACGAGCAGTACTTC
TRBV7-2	.	few	TRBJ1-2	CASSLDRRGYTF	TGTGCCAGCAGCTTGGACCGCAGGGGCTACACCTTC
TRBV7-9	.	.	TRBJ2-4	CASSPVEAKNIQYF	TGTGCCAGCAGCCCCGTTGAAGCCAAAAACATTCAGTACTTC
TRBV28	.	.	TRBJ2-7	CASMWARRSYEQYF	TGTGCCAGCATGTGGGCTAGGCGGTCCTACGAGCAGTACTTC
TRBV2	TRBD2	many	TRBJ2-1	CASSGLAGMGEQFF	TGTGCCAGCAGTGGACTAGCGGGGATGGGTGAGCAGTTCTTC
TRBV7-2	.	.	TRBJ2-7	CASSFSHGFTYEQYF	TGTGCCAGCAGCTTCAGTCATGGGTTCACCTACGAGCAGTACTTC
TRBV7-9	.	.	TRBJ1-2	CASSSNGYGYTF	TGTGCCAGCAGTTCAAATGGATATGGCTACACCTTC
TRBV5-1	TRBD2	many	TRBJ2-4	CASSTGGSATTAKNIQYF	TGCGCCAGCAGCACGGGAGGGTCCGCTACTACAGCCAAAAACATTCAGTACTTC
TRBV10-3	.	.	TRBJ1-6	CAISEQASPLHF	TGTGCCATCAGTGAGCAGGCCTCACCCCTCCACTTT
TRBV2	.	.	TRBJ1-6	CASSEAQGTNSPLHF	TGTGCCAGCAGTGAAGCTCAGGGTACTAATTCACCCCTCCACTTT
TRBV20-1	.	few	TRBJ2-3	CSAQSVTGSYNTDTQYF	TGCAGTGCTCAAAGTGTAACAGGGAGTTATAACACAGATACGCAGTATTTT
TRBV30	.	few	TRBJ2-2	CAWRDRTGRAGELFF	TGTGCCTGGAGAGATAGGACAGGGAGGGCCGGGGAGCTGTTTTTT